The entry below describes one TCR beta chain. Its cognate antigen is unknown. This entry is derived from a study of T-cell reconstitution after alpha-beta-depleted transplantation in children. Study outcomes and limitations: Most T-cell counts and diversity one year after the transplant came from T cells that were newly produced. From surviving recipient T cells and thymic progenitors came the high day-60 TCRbeta diversity observed in some patients. Expanded graft clones, several hundred of them, were reportedly the source of alpha-beta T cells about two months after transplant.

This CDR3 contains 14 residues. CDR1 is MNHEY, CDR2 SVGEGT, per germline. The ends were cut back, 0 bases at V and 8 bases at J, with 12 bases in the middle. Unique molecular identifiers tagged the TCRbeta library. TCRdb recomputed calls from the PCR reads with MiXCR, one row per CDR3 protein. Of about a million distinct CDR3 sequences in the sample, about 29% were seen once. This specimen was PBMCs, mostly from graft donor cells, taken 360 days after TCRalphabeta/CD19-depleted stem cell transplant. The sequence was collected from a boy younger than two who had a stem cell transplant for SCID, so the T cells may come from the graft donor. V usage is TRBV6-2 or TRBV6-3 and J usage is TRBJ2-3; the D gene is possibly TRBD2 (6 bases). This chain's CDR3 is CASSYSAFGGTQYF. CDR3 DNA: TGTGCCAGCAGTTACTCGGCTTTCGGGGGTACGCAGTATTTT.